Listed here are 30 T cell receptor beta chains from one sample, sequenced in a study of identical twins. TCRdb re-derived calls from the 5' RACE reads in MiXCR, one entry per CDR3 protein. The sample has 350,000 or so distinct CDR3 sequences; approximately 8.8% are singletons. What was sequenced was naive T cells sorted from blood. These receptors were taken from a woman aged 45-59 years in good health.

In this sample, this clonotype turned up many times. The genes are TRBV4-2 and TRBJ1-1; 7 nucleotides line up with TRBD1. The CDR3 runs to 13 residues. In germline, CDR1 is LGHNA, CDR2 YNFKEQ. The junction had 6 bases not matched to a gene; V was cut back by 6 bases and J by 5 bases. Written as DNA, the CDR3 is TGTGCCAGCAGTGGGACAGTTTGGACTGAAGCTTTCTTT. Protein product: CASSGTVWTEAFF.

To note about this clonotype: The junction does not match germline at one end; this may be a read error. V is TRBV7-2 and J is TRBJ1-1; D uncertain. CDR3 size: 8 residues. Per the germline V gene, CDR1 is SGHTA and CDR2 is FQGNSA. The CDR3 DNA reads TGTGCCAGCACTCCCTTTTGGTTT. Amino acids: CASTPFWF.

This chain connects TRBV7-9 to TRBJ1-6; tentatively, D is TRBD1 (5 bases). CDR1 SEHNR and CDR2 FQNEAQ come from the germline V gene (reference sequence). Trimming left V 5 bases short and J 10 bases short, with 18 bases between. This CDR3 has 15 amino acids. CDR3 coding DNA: TGTGCCAGCAGCCCTCCCCGGGAGAGGGACTCACCCCTCCACTTT. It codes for CASSPPRERDSPLHF.

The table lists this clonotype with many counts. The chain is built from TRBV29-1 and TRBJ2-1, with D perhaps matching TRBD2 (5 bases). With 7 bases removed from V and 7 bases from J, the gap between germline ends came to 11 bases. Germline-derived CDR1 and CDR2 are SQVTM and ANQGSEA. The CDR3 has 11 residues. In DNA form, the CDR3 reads TGCAGCGCCCGACTATCTAATGAGCAGTTCTTC. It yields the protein CSARLSNEQFF.

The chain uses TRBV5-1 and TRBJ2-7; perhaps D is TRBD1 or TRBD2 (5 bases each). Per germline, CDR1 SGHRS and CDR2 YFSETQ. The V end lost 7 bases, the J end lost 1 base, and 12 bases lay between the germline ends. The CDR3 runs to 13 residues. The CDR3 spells CASGTPGSYEQYF. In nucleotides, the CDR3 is TGCGCCAGCGGGACCCCGGGGTCCTACGAGCAGTACTTC.

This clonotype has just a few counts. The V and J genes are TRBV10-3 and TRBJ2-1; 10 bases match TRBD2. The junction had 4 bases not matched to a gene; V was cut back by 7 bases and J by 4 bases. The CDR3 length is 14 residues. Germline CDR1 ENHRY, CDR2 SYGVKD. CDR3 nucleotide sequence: TGTGCCATCAACACAGCGGGAGGGTACAATGAGCAGTTCTTC. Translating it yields CAINTAGGYNEQFF.

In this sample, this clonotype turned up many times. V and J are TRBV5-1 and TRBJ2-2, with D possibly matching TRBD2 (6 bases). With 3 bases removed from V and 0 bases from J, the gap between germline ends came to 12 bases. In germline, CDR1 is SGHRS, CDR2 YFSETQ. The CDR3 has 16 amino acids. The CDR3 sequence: CASSSGGAANTGELFF. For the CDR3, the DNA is TGCGCCAGCAGCTCAGGCGGGGCCGCGAACACCGGGGAGCTGTTTTTT.

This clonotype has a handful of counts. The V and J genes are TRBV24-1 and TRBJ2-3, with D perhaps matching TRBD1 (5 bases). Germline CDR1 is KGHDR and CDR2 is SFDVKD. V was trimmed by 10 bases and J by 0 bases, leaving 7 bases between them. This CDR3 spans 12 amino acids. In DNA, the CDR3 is TGTGCCACTGCAGGGAGCACAGATACGCAGTATTTT. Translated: CATAGSTDTQYF.

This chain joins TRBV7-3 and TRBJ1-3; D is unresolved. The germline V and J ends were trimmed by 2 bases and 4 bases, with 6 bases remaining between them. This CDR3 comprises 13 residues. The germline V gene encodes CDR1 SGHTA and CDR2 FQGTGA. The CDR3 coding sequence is TGTGCCAGCAGCTTATTGGGGGGAAACACCATATATTTT. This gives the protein CASSLLGGNTIYF.

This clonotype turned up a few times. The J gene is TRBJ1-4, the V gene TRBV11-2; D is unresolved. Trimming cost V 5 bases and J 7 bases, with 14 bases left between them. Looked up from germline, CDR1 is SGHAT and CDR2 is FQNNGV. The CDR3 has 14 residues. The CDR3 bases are TGTGCCAGCAGCCTGGGCCCCCTGGGTGAAAAACTGTTTTTT. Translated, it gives CASSLGPLGEKLFF. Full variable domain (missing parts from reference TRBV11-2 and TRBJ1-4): EAGVAQSPRYKIIEKRQSVAFWCNPISGHATLYWYQQILGQGPKLLIQFQNNGVVDDSQLPKDRFSAERLKGVDSTLKIQPAKLEDSAVYLCASSLGPLGEKLFFGSGTQLSVL.

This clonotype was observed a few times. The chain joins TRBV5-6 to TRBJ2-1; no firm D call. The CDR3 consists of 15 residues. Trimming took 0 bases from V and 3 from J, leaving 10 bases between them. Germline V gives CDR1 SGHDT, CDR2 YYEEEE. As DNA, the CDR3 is TGTGCCAGCAGCTTGGAAGATGCAAACTACAATGAGCAGTTCTTC. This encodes CASSLEDANYNEQFF.

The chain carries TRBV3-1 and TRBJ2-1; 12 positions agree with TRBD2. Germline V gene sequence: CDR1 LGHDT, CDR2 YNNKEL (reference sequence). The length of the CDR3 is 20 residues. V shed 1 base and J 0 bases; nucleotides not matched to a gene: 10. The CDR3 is CASSQVAGLAGQSSYNEQFF. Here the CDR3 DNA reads TGTGCCAGCAGCCAAGTTGCGGGACTAGCGGGTCAGAGCTCCTACAATGAGCAGTTCTTC.

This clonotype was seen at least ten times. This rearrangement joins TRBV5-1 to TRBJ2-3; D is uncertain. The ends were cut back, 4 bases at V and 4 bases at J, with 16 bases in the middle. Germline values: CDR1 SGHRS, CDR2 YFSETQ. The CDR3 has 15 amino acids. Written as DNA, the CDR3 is TGCGCCAGCAGCGGAACCCTTTCCTGGGCAGATACGCAGTATTTT. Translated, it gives CASSGTLSWADTQYF.

As DNA, the CDR3 is TGTGCCAGTAGTATATCGGCTGCGCCGTCCTACGAGCAGTACTTC. Its protein is CASSISAAPSYEQYF. V and J are TRBV19 and TRBJ2-7; unclear D gene. CDR3 size: 15 residues. Germline lookup yields CDR1 LNHDA and CDR2 SQIVND (reference sequence). Trimming took 2 bases from V and 1 from J, leaving 12 bases between them.

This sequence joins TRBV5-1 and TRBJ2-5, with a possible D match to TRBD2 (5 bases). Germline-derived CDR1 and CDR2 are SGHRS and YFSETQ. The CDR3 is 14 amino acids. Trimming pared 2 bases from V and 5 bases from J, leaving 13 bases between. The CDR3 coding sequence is TGCGCCAGCAGCTTTTACGGCACGGGGGAGACCCAGTACTTC. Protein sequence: CASSFYGTGETQYF.

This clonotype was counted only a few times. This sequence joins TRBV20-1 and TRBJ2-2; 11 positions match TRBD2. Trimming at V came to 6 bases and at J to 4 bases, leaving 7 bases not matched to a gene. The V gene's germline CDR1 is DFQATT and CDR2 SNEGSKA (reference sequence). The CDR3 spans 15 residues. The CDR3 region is CSATRLAGLTGELFF. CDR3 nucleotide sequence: TGCAGTGCCACTAGACTAGCGGGGCTCACCGGGGAGCTGTTTTTT.

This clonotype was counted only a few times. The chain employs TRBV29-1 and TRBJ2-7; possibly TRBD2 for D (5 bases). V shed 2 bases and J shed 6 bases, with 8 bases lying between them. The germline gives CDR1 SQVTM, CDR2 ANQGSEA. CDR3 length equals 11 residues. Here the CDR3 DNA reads TGCAGCGTTGAATTAGAGGGCGAGCAGTACTTC. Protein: CSVELEGEQYF.

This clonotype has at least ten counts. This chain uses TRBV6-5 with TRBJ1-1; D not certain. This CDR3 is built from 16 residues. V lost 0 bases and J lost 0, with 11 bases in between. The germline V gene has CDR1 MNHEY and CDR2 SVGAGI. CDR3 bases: TGTGCCAGCAGTTACTCGATGGCTCGGGTGAACACTGAAGCTTTCTTT. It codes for CASSYSMARVNTEAFF.

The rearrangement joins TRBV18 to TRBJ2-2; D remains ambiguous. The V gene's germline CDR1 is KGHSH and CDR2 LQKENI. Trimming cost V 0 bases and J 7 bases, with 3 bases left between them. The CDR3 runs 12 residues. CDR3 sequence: CASSPPVGELFF. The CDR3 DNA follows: TGTGCCAGCTCACCACCGGTCGGGGAGCTGTTTTTT.

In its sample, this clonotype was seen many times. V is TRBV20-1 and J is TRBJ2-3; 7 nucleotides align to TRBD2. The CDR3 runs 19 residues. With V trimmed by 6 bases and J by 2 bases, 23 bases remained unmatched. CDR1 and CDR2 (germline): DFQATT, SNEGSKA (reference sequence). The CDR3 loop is CSAAPLLGVAGSNTDTQYF. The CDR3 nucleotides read TGCAGTGCAGCCCCTCTCTTGGGGGTAGCGGGTTCGAACACAGATACGCAGTATTTT.

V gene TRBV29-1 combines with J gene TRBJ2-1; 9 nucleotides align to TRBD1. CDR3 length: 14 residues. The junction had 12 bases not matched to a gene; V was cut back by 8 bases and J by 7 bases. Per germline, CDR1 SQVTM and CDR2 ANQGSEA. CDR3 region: CSSLTGGKSNEQFF. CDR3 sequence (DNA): TGCAGCTCATTGACAGGGGGTAAGTCGAATGAGCAGTTCTTC.

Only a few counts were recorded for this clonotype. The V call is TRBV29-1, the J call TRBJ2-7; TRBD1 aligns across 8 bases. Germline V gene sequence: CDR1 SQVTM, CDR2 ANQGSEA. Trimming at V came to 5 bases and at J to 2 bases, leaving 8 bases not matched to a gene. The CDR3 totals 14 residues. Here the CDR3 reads CSVLPVQGAYEQYF. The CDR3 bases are TGCAGCGTTCTACCGGTACAGGGGGCCTACGAGCAGTACTTC.

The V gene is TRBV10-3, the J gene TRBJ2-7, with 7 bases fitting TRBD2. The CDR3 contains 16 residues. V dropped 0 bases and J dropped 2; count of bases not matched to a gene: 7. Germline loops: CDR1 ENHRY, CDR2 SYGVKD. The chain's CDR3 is CAISESQGGTPYEQYF. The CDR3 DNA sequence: TGTGCCATCAGTGAGTCTCAGGGAGGGACCCCCTACGAGCAGTACTTC.

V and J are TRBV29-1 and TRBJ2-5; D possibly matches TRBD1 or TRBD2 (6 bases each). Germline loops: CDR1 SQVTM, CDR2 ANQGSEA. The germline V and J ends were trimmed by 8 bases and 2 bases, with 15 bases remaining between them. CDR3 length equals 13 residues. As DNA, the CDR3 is TGCAGCACCCTCGGGGGCAGACAAGAGACCCAGTACTTC. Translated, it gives CSTLGGRQETQYF.

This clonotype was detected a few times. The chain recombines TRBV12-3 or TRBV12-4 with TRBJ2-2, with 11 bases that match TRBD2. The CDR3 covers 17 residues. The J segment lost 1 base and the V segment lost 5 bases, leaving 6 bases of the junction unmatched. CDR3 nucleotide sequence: TGTGCCAGCAGTCTGAATCTAGCGGGAGGGAACACCGGGGAGCTGTTTTTT. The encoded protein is CASSLNLAGGNTGELFF.

The CDR3 DNA reads TGCAGTGCTCGCACGGCGGGAGGGCTGGGTACAGATACGCAGTATTTT. The encoded protein is CSARTAGGLGTDTQYF. The rearrangement joins TRBV20-1 to TRBJ2-3; the match to TRBD2 covers 9 bases. The CDR3 consists of 16 residues. Germline values: CDR1 DFQATT, CDR2 SNEGSKA (reference sequence). V lost 5 bases, J lost 3 bases, and 12 bases stayed unmatched.

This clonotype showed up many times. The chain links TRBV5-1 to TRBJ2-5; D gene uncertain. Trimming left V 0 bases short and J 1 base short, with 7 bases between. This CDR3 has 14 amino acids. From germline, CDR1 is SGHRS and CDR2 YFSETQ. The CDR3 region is CASSLARLQETQYF. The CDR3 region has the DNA TGCGCCAGCAGCTTGGCACGGCTCCAAGAGACCCAGTACTTC. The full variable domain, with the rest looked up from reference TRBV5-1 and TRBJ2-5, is KAGVTQTPRYLIKTRGQQVTLSCSPISGHRSVSWYQQTPGQGLQFLFEYFSETQRNKGNFPGRFSGRQFSNSRSEMNVSTLELGDSALYLCASSLARLQETQYFGPGTRLLVL.

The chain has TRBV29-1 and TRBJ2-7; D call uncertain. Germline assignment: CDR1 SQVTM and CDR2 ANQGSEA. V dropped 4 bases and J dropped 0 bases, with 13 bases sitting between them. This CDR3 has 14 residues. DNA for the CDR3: TGCAGCGTTGTGGTAGGGTTGAACTCCTACGAGCAGTACTTC. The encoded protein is CSVVVGLNSYEQYF.

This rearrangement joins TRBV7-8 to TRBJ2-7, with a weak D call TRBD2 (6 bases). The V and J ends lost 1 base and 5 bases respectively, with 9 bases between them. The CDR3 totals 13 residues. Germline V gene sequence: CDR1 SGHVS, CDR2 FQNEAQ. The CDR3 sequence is CASSLVDYHEQYF. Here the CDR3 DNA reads TGTGCCAGCAGCTTAGTGGACTACCACGAGCAGTACTTC.

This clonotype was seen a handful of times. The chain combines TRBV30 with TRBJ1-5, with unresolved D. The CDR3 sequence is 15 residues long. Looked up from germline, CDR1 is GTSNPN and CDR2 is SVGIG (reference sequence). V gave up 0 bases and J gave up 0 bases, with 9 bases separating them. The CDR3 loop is CAWSVGVTSNQPQHF. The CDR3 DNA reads TGTGCCTGGAGTGTCGGGGTCACTAGCAATCAGCCCCAGCATTTT.